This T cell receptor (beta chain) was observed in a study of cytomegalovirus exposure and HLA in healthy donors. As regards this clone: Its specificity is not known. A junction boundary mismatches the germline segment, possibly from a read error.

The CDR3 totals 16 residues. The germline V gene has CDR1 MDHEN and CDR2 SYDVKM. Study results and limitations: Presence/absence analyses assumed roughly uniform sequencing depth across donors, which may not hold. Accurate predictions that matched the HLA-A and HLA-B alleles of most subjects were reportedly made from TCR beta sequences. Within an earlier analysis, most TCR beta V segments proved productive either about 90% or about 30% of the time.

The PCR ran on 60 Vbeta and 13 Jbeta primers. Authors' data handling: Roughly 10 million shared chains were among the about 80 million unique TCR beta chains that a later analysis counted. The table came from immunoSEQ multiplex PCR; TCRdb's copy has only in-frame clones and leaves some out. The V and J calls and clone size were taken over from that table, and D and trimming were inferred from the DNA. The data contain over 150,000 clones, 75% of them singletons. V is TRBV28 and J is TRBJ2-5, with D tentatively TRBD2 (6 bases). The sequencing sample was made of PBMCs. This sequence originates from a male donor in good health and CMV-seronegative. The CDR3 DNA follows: TGTGCCACCAGTGGCTTGAGGACGGGAGTAGAGGAGACCCAGTACTTC. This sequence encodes CATSGLRTGVEETQYF.